The source of this TCR beta chain is a study of cytomegalovirus exposure and HLA in healthy donors. In nominal health when sampled, donors likely had unrecorded immune exposures nonetheless. General observations from the study: Overall, roughly 170 TCR beta chains were annotated as cytomegalovirus-associated.

The PCR employed 60 Vbeta primers together with 13 Jbeta primers. Sequencing was performed with immunoSEQ multiplex PCR; in TCRdb, only in-frame clones are kept and a portion is missing. Here the sample spans 270,000 or so clones, around 90% being singletons. Regarding this clone: Its antigen is unknown.

The sequenced sample consisted of PBMCs. The sequence derives from a girl aged 2 to 10 in good health and CMV-seronegative.

CDR3 nucleotides: TGTGCCAGCAGCTCACTCCTAGACAATGAGCAGTTCTTC. The encoded protein is CASSSLLDNEQFF. The genes are TRBV11-3 and TRBJ2-1; unclear D gene. The CDR3 is 13 amino acids. CDR1 is SGHNT and CDR2 is YENEEA in the germline V gene. Trimming took 4 bases from V and 5 from J, leaving 9 bases between them.